This T cell receptor (beta chain) was sequenced for a study of radiation and T cells in renal cell carcinoma. This table comes from immunoSEQ multiplex PCR, and its TCRdb copy is limited to in-frame clones, with some not included. The sample carries about 78,000 clones, 89% recorded once. As for this clone: Antigen specificity is unknown.

CDR3 size: 15 residues. V lost 2 bases and J lost 0, with 8 bases in between. From germline, CDR1 is SGHNT and CDR2 YENEEA. Time point described: blood 4 weeks post-SBRT, at nephrectomy. Treatment described: 15 Gy SBRT to primary tumor, nephrectomy 4 weeks later. Nephrectomy followed 15 Gy stereotactic body radiation by 4 weeks. After SBRT, blood was collected at 2 and 4 weeks, plus baseline. The patient's renal cell carcinoma had clear cell pathology. Study-wide points: No pretreatment tumor biopsies were available for baseline clonotypes.

The chain uses TRBV11-3 and TRBJ1-3; D uncertain. This TCR was sampled from a woman in her 70s with renal cell carcinoma. The specimen comprised blood, sampled from a patient whose treatment included radiotherapy and nephrectomy. The CDR3 sequence is CASSLRRTSGNTIYF. CDR3 in DNA: TGTGCCAGCAGCTTAAGGAGGACCTCTGGAAACACCATATATTTT.